The source of this T cell receptor beta chain is a study of blood T cell repertoires in COVID-19. Germline V CDR1 and CDR2: MNHEY, SMNVEV (reference sequence). The CDR3 loop spans 16 amino acids. Trimming at V came to 0 bases and at J to 7 bases, leaving 5 bases not matched to a gene. The table came from immunoSEQ multiplex PCR; TCRdb's copy has only in-frame clones and leaves some out. This table has about 200,000 clones, less than 85% appearing once. This clone was seen only once. This TCR derives from a woman aged 70 to 79 with acute or convalescent COVID-19. V gene TRBV27 combines with J gene TRBJ2-1; 11 nucleotides align to TRBD2. What was sequenced was peripheral blood. The CDR3 reads CASSLSSGRGRNEQFF. CDR3 in DNA: TGTGCCAGCAGTTTATCTAGCGGGAGGGGGAGGAATGAGCAGTTCTTC.